The clone carrying this T cell receptor (beta chain) was picked up one time. Its antigen remains unidentified. The data originate from a study of graft-versus-host responses after intestinal transplantation. Study-wide context: Anti-thymocyte globulin was used for induction in all recipients, who then took tacrolimus and steroids for 3 to 4 years. Broader study findings: With peak circulating GvH clone levels came an association with early post-transplant HvG declines. Recipient marrow held GvH clones, some first seen in ileum or blood.

Some clones are missing from TCRdb's copy, which holds only in-frame ones; the method was immunoSEQ multiplex PCR. The repertoire holds about 70,000 clones, with around 96% as singletons. The CDR3 consists of 15 residues. V was trimmed by 3 bases and J by 2 bases, leaving 11 bases between them. In germline, CDR1 is WSHSY, CDR2 SAAADI. The TCR was taken from a human donor who received an intestinal transplant. The source was unstimulated CD8+ T cells sorted from spleen or lymph node cells, collected before intestinal transplant. This chain links TRBV10-2 with TRBJ1-5; D remains ambiguous. Written as DNA, the CDR3 is TGCGCCAGCAGTGAACGGGGTTCGGGCAATCAGCCCCAGCATTTT. It encodes CASSERGSGNQPQHF.